This TCR beta chain comes out of a study of T cell changes during pregnancy in multiple sclerosis. Produced via immunoSEQ multiplex PCR; TCRdb's table is partial and in-frame only. The repertoire holds 30,000 to 40,000 clones, roughly 90% seen once, with approximately 8% in the top ten. Germline trimming cut 4 bases from V and 5 bases from J; bases unmatched to any gene: 17. This CDR3 is built from 18 residues. The germline CDR1 and CDR2 sequences are SGHTA and FQGNSA. The chain joins TRBV7-2 to TRBJ2-5; 9 bases line up with TRBD2. The input for sequencing was CD8+ T cells from peripheral blood mononuclear cells, taken before pregnancy. This sequence was found in a female donor with multiple sclerosis, enrolled in a pregnancy study. The CDR3 protein is CASSSAAGGRVVTETQYF. CDR3 sequence (DNA): TGTGCCAGCAGCTCCGCGGCGGGGGGGCGGGTTGTAACGGAGACCCAGTACTTC.